This T cell receptor (beta chain) was obtained from a study of radiation and T cells in renal cell carcinoma. Libraries were prepared by immunoSEQ multiplex PCR; TCRdb keeps only in-frame clonotypes and omits some of them. The sample yields 100,000 to 150,000 clones, roughly four fifths seen once. The V gene's germline CDR1 is LNHDA and CDR2 SQIVND (reference sequence). This CDR3 spans 11 amino acids. Trimming removed 6 bases from V and 6 bases from J, with 6 bases in between. Time point here: blood 2 weeks post-SBRT. Specified treatment: 15 Gy SBRT to primary tumor, nephrectomy 4 weeks later. This renal cell carcinoma was of the clear cell type.

The chain carries TRBV19 and TRBJ2-1; D not certain. This specimen was blood, taken from a patient whose treatment included radiotherapy and nephrectomy. The clonotype comes from a man aged 50 to 60 with renal cell carcinoma. CDR3 residues: CASRAFNEQFF. In DNA, the CDR3 is TGTGCCAGTAGGGCCTTCAATGAGCAGTTCTTC.